Listed here are 8 T cell receptor beta chains from one sample, sequenced in a study of CD8+ T cells in alopecia areata. The authors extracted RNA and reverse transcribed it into cDNA as the sequencing template. Produced via immunoSEQ multiplex PCR; TCRdb's table is partial and in-frame only. The table has under 70,000 clones, around 96% seen once. This specimen was CD8+ T cells sorted from blood, taken at week 0. All receptors come from a human donor with alopecia areata.

The rearrangement uses TRBV4-1 and TRBJ2-1; no definite D call. The CDR3 sequence is 11 residues long. V was trimmed by 5 bases and J by 7 bases, leaving 6 bases between them. Per germline, CDR1 MGHRA and CDR2 YSYEKL. This CDR3 is CASSNLNEQFF. The CDR3 nucleotides read TGCGCCAGCAGCAATCTAAATGAGCAGTTCTTC.

The chain is built from TRBV19 and TRBJ2-1; 10 bases fit TRBD2. V gave up 9 bases and J gave up 6 bases; unmatched junction bases: 8. Germline V gene data show CDR1 as LNHDA and CDR2 as SQIVND (reference sequence). The CDR3 sequence is 14 residues long. CDR3 loop: CASRTSGSSNEQFF. CDR3 bases: TGTGCCAGCAGGACTAGCGGCTCTTCCAATGAGCAGTTCTTC.

The genes are TRBV7-9 and TRBJ1-2; D is unclear. The CDR3 consists of 14 residues. Trimming cost V 4 bases and J 6 bases, with 15 bases left between them. Germline lookup yields CDR1 SEHNR and CDR2 FQNEAQ (reference sequence). For the CDR3, the DNA is TGTGCCAGCAGCTCAGAAGGAATCCTGCATGGCTACACCTTC. Amino acids: CASSSEGILHGYTF.

This clone appeared a single time. The rearrangement links TRBV27 to TRBJ2-6, with D tentatively TRBD2 (6 bases). The CDR3 is made up of 16 amino acids. The germline V gene has CDR1 MNHEY and CDR2 SMNVEV (reference sequence). V shed 7 bases and J shed 1 base, with 14 bases lying between them. The CDR3 DNA is TGTGCCAGCAAAGGACGCCGGGAGTCTGGGGCCAACGTCCTGACTTTC. This gives the protein CASKGRRESGANVLTF.

This chain joins TRBV5-1 and TRBJ2-3; tentatively, D is TRBD2 (5 bases). In germline, CDR1 is SGHRS, CDR2 YFSETQ. With 0 bases removed from V and 5 bases from J, the gap between germline ends came to 16 bases. This CDR3 region has 16 residues. CDR3 protein: CASSLGTGNTRDTQYF. DNA of the CDR3: TGCGCCAGCAGCTTGGGGACTGGGAACACCCGAGATACGCAGTATTTT.

The chain joins TRBV4-1 to TRBJ1-2; 8 nucleotides align to TRBD1. Germline assignment: CDR1 MGHRA and CDR2 YSYEKL. The V and J ends lost 0 bases and 4 bases, in that order; junction bases with no gene match: 7. The CDR3 has 16 residues. CDR3 amino acids: CASSQDMSGGSYGYTF. The CDR3 DNA sequence: TGCGCCAGCAGCCAAGATATGTCAGGGGGCAGCTATGGCTACACCTTC.

The rearrangement uses TRBV10-3 and TRBJ2-7, with 7 bases that match TRBD1. After removal of 6 bases from V and 5 bases from J, the junction contained 10 bases not matched to a gene. The CDR3 extends over 14 amino acids. Germline V gene data show CDR1 as ENHRY and CDR2 as SYGVKD. The CDR3 nucleotides are TGTGCCATCAGGGGAACCGGGACAGTCCACGAGCAGTACTTC. As protein: CAIRGTGTVHEQYF.

To note about this clone: The junction departs from the called germline gene at one end, perhaps through a read error. This chain links TRBV30 with TRBJ2-7; D not resolved. The CDR3 sequence is 11 residues long. Germline lookup yields CDR1 GTSNPN and CDR2 SVGIG (reference sequence). The CDR3 here is CAWSSLLERYF. Here the CDR3 DNA reads TGTGCCTGGAGCTCACTCTTGGAGCGGTACTTC.